The 25 T cell receptor beta chains reported below all come from one sample, sequenced in a study of CD8+CD57+ T cells in acquired aplastic anemia. Genomic DNA constituted the template upon which TCR beta VDJ and CDR3 profiling was performed. TCRdb analysed the reads with MiXCR anew, one entry per CDR3 protein. This repertoire shows about half a million distinct CDR3 sequences, 25% to 40% found once; its top ten account for nearly 0.85%. Patients chosen for sequencing had shown CD8+CD57+ cell expansion by flow cytometry. Sequencing was performed on sorted CD4+, CD8+, or CD8+CD57+ T cells (not recorded which) from PBMCs. Receptors originate from a human donor with aplastic anemia.

This clonotype was counted a few times. This rearrangement joins TRBV4-2 to TRBJ1-2; D call uncertain. The CDR3 consists of 16 residues. Germline V gene sequence: CDR1 LGHNA, CDR2 YNFKEQ. With 4 bases removed from V and 8 bases from J, the gap between germline ends came to 23 bases. The CDR3: CASSPNPSDGEEGYTF. CDR3 bases: TGTGCCAGCAGCCCCAATCCTTCGGACGGAGAGGAGGGCTACACCTTC.

The chain links TRBV25-1 to TRBJ1-4; D is perhaps TRBD1 (5 bases). Germline V gene data show CDR1 as MGHDK and CDR2 as SYGVNS. The ends were cut back, 6 bases at V and 1 base at J, with 12 bases in the middle. The CDR3 runs to 15 residues. CDR3 bases: TGTGCCAGCAGCGTAGGGCAGGGAACTAATGAAAAACTGTTTTTT. Its protein is CASSVGQGTNEKLFF.

The J gene is TRBJ1-3, the V gene TRBV5-6, with 8 bases fitting TRBD1. Unmatched junction bases numbered 9, after V lost 4 bases and J lost 6 bases. From germline, CDR1 is SGHDT and CDR2 YYEEEE. The length of the CDR3 is 15 residues. CDR3 bases: TGTGCCAGCAGCCTCCCGAAGACAGGGGAAAACACCATATATTTT. Amino acids: CASSLPKTGENTIYF. The entire variable domain, with the rest obtained from reference TRBV5-6 and TRBJ1-3, is as follows: DAGVTQSPTHLIKTRGQQVTLRCSPKSGHDTVSWYQQALGQGPQFIFQYYEEEERQRGNFPDRFSGHQFPNYSSELNVNALLLGDSALYLCASSLPKTGENTIYFGEGSWLTVV.

The chain is built from TRBV10-3 and TRBJ2-3; tentatively, D is TRBD1 or TRBD2 (7 bases each). The CDR3 consists of 14 residues. V shed 7 bases and J shed 3 bases, with 14 bases lying between them. Germline V lookup: CDR1 ENHRY, CDR2 SYGVKD. CDR3 in amino acids: CAIMGTAGTDTQYF. CDR3 DNA: TGTGCCATCATGGGGACAGCGGGGACAGATACGCAGTATTTT.

This clonotype has at least ten counts. The chain is built from TRBV7-6 and TRBJ2-7, with 10 nucleotides matching TRBD2. The V gene end was trimmed by 2 bases and the J gene end by 2 bases; junction bases not matched to a gene: 6. The germline gives CDR1 SGHVS, CDR2 FNYEAQ. The CDR3 length is 16 residues. CDR3 DNA: TGTGCCAGCAGCTTATCAGCGGGAGGGACCGCCTACGAGCAGTACTTC. Amino acid sequence: CASSLSAGGTAYEQYF.

This clonotype was found many times. The V gene is TRBV9, the J gene TRBJ2-7, with 7 bases lining up with TRBD1. J lost 2 bases, V lost 7 bases, and 3 bases had no gene match. CDR3 length equals 12 residues. The V gene's germline CDR1 is SGDLS and CDR2 YYNGEE. CDR3 DNA sequence: TGTGCCAGCCTAACAGGGGCCTACGAGCAGTACTTC. As protein: CASLTGAYEQYF.

The rearrangement links TRBV19 to TRBJ1-1; 7 nucleotides align to TRBD1. V shed 0 bases, J shed 5 bases, and the junction held 3 bases outside the gene matches. The CDR3 consists of 14 residues. Germline V CDR1 and CDR2: LNHDA, SQIVND (reference sequence). The CDR3 coding sequence is TGTGCCAGTAGTATAGATTACAGGGGAACTGAAGCTTTCTTT. Protein product: CASSIDYRGTEAFF.

V is TRBV20-1 and J is TRBJ1-1; 9 bases are shared with TRBD1. CDR1 is DFQATT and CDR2 is SNEGSKA in the germline V gene (reference sequence). The CDR3 loop spans 15 amino acids. Germline trimming cut 5 bases from V and 1 base from J; bases unmatched to any gene: 8. In nucleotides, the CDR3 is TGCAGTGCTGGAGGGACAGGGCTATCGAACACTGAAGCTTTCTTT. The encoded protein is CSAGGTGLSNTEAFF.

J is TRBJ1-1 and V is TRBV25-1, with TRBD1 as a possible D gene (5 bases). Germline loops: CDR1 MGHDK, CDR2 SYGVNS. This CDR3 is built from 15 residues. With 4 bases removed from V and 3 bases from J, the gap between germline ends came to 15 bases. The CDR3 loop reads CASSAREGADTEAFF. The CDR3 DNA follows: TGTGCCAGCAGTGCTAGAGAAGGGGCGGACACTGAAGCTTTCTTT. Using reference TRBV25-1 and TRBJ1-1 for the parts outside the CDR3, the full variable domain is EADIYQTPRYLVIGTGKKITLECSQTMGHDKMYWYQQDPGMELHLIHYSYGVNSTEKGDLSSESTVSRIRTEHFPLTLESARPSHTSQYLCASSAREGADTEAFFGQGTRLTVV.

This clonotype was counted at least ten times. The chain couples TRBV2 to TRBJ1-5, with D possibly matching TRBD1 (5 bases). Trimming removed 3 bases from V and 0 bases from J, with 9 bases in between. Germline loops: CDR1 SNHLY, CDR2 FYNNEI. The CDR3 has 15 amino acids. CDR3 region: CASSEEGDSNQPQHF. The CDR3 nucleotides read TGTGCCAGCAGTGAGGAAGGGGATAGCAATCAGCCCCAGCATTTT. Full variable domain (outside the CDR3, taken from reference TRBV2 and TRBJ1-5): EPEVTQTPSHQVTQMGQEVILRCVPISNHLYFYWYRQILGQKVEFLVSFYNNEISEKSEIFDDQFSVERPDGSNFTLKIRSTKLEDSAMYFCASSEEGDSNQPQHFGDGTRLSIL.

This chain joins TRBV9 and TRBJ2-7, with a tentative D call TRBD1 (6 bases). The V gene's germline CDR1 is SGDLS and CDR2 YYNGEE. The CDR3 is made up of 16 amino acids. Trimming removed 5 bases from V and 6 bases from J, with 24 bases in between. The CDR3 DNA reads TGTGCCAGCAGTGACAGGACTTTCTCGATAGCCTCCGAGCAGTACTTC. It specifies CASSDRTFSIASEQYF.

There are many counts of this clonotype. The J gene is TRBJ1-5, the V gene TRBV7-3, with D uncertain. The CDR3 sequence is 13 residues long. Germline CDR1 is SGHTA and CDR2 is FQGTGA. The V end lost 5 bases, the J end lost 7 bases, and 12 bases lay between the germline ends. The CDR3 region has the DNA TGTGCCAGCAGCGAGGCCCCGGGACAGCCCCAGCATTTT. It codes for CASSEAPGQPQHF.

The count of this clonotype is one. The J gene is TRBJ1-2, the V gene TRBV3-1, with D perhaps TRBD1 (5 bases). The germline V and J ends were trimmed by 0 bases and 8 bases, with 13 bases remaining between them. Germline lookup yields CDR1 LGHDT and CDR2 YNNKEL (reference sequence). The length of the CDR3 is 14 residues. CDR3 DNA: TGTGCCAGCAGCCAAGATCTGAGGGGCTGGGGCTACACCTTC. Encoded protein: CASSQDLRGWGYTF.

This clonotype was picked up one time. This chain uses TRBV7-3 with TRBJ2-7; 7 positions agree with TRBD1. Trimming cost V 2 bases and J 4 bases; bases outside gene matches: 5. Germline V CDR1 and CDR2: SGHTA, FQGTGA. The CDR3 is 14 residues long. For the CDR3, the DNA is TGTGCCAGCAGCTTAGTTGGGACAGATTACGAGCAGTACTTC. It codes for CASSLVGTDYEQYF.

Concerning this clonotype itself: A read error may account for a junction end that differs from germline. The chain employs TRBV2 and TRBJ2-7, with TRBD2 matching over 10 bases. Germline-derived CDR1 and CDR2 are SNHLY and FYNNEI. The CDR3 length is 20 residues. The CDR3 DNA reads as TGTGCCATCAGTGAAGCTTTGGCGGGTAGCGGGGGGTCGAGCTCCTACGAGCAGTACTTC. It translates to CAISEALAGSGGSSSYEQYF.

This clonotype showed up many times. J is TRBJ2-7 and V is TRBV3-1; no clear D. V shed 1 base and J shed 3 bases, with 4 bases lying between them. The CDR3 has 12 residues. Germline CDR1 LGHDT, CDR2 YNNKEL (reference sequence). This CDR3 is CASSQGVYEQYF. The CDR3 bases are TGTGCCAGCAGCCAAGGGGTCTACGAGCAGTACTTC.

This chain uses TRBV6-5 with TRBJ1-1; a possible D gene is TRBD1 (5 bases). The CDR3 has 14 amino acids. Trimming left V 7 bases short and J 2 bases short, with 14 bases between. Germline lookup yields CDR1 MNHEY and CDR2 SVGAGI. The CDR3 here is CASIWTTRNTEAFF. CDR3 sequence (DNA): TGTGCCAGCATTTGGACAACTCGAAACACTGAAGCTTTCTTT.

This chain links TRBV25-1 with TRBJ1-6, with 7 bases identical to TRBD1. The junction had 3 bases not matched to a gene; V was cut back by 3 bases and J by 7 bases. Germline lookup yields CDR1 MGHDK and CDR2 SYGVNS. This CDR3 has 14 residues. The CDR3 region is CASSETGLNSPLHF. CDR3 bases: TGTGCCAGCAGTGAGACAGGGTTGAATTCACCCCTCCACTTT.

The chain couples TRBV25-1 to TRBJ2-3; D could derive from TRBD1 or TRBD2 (6 bases each). Trimming left V 2 bases short and J 4 bases short, with 13 bases between. CDR3 length equals 15 residues. CDR1 is MGHDK and CDR2 is SYGVNS in the germline V gene. CDR3 DNA: TGTGCCAGCAGTGAACTGGAGGGGGACGCAGATACGCAGTATTTT. Translation gives CASSELEGDADTQYF.

The J gene is TRBJ2-1, the V gene TRBV20-1; D is ambiguous. Trimming left V 0 bases short and J 9 bases short, with 9 bases between. This CDR3 spans 12 amino acids. Germline lookup yields CDR1 DFQATT and CDR2 SNEGSKA (reference sequence). The CDR3 reads CSARDRVGEQFF. The CDR3 coding sequence is TGCAGTGCTAGAGATCGGGTGGGTGAGCAGTTCTTC.

The rearrangement links TRBV19 to TRBJ1-2, with D possibly matching TRBD1 (6 bases). Germline CDR1 and CDR2: LNHDA and SQIVND (reference sequence). The CDR3 is made up of 14 amino acids. Trimming pared 8 bases from V and 1 base from J, leaving 14 bases between. The CDR3 nucleotides are TGTGCCAGTGGCGGACCCAGGGGTAACTATGGCTACACCTTC. Translation: CASGGPRGNYGYTF.

The chain links TRBV10-2 to TRBJ2-5, with 10 bases lining up with TRBD2. J gave up 5 bases and V 9 bases, and 15 bases lay outside the gene matches. This CDR3 is 16 amino acids long. Germline V gives CDR1 WSHSY, CDR2 SAAADI. CDR3 amino acids: CASIPSGGADSETQYF. The CDR3 DNA is TGCGCCAGTATACCCAGCGGGGGGGCGGATTCCGAGACCCAGTACTTC.

The sample holds a few counts of this clonotype. The chain carries TRBV7-3 and TRBJ1-2; D is perhaps TRBD1 (6 bases). CDR1 is SGHTA and CDR2 is FQGTGA in the germline V gene. The ends were cut back, 8 bases at V and 2 bases at J, with 21 bases in the middle. CDR3 size: 16 residues. The CDR3 loop is CASGGLAGGENYGYTF. The CDR3 DNA sequence: TGTGCCAGCGGGGGACTAGCGGGGGGCGAGAACTATGGCTACACCTTC. Together with reference TRBV7-3 and TRBJ1-2, the CDR3 gives the full variable domain: GAGVSQTPSNKVTEKGKYVELRCDPISGHTALYWYRQSLGQGPEFLIYFQGTGAADDSGLPNDRFFAVRPEGSVSTLKIQRTERGDSAVYLCASGGLAGGENYGYTFGSGTRLTVV.

This clonotype has more than one count but fewer than ten. The genes are TRBV7-2 and TRBJ2-5; D may match TRBD1 or TRBD2 (5 bases each). With 3 bases removed from V and 2 bases from J, the gap between germline ends came to 10 bases. CDR1 and CDR2 (germline): SGHTA, FQGNSA. The CDR3 runs 14 residues. The CDR3 is CASSFAGAQETQYF. The DNA of the CDR3 is TGTGCCAGCAGCTTTGCCGGGGCTCAAGAGACCCAGTACTTC.

This clonotype was counted at least ten times. The chain links TRBV10-3 to TRBJ1-5; TRBD1 aligns across 7 bases. The ends lost 10 bases at V and 5 bases at J; junction bases unmatched: 8. Germline V gives CDR1 ENHRY, CDR2 SYGVKD. CDR3 length: 13 amino acids. The CDR3 nucleotides are TGTGCCAGCATTGCACAGGGGTATCAGCCCCAGCATTTT. Translated: CASIAQGYQPQHF.